This T cell receptor (beta chain) was identified in a study of CD8 T cells in Susac syndrome. Remarks on this clonotype: The junction and the germline gene differ at one end; a read error may be behind it.

Reverse transcription of about 0.5 to 1 ug RNA used random hexamers. The immunoSEQ assay covered 54 Vbeta and 13 Jbeta segments for CDR3. MiXCR was run by TCRdb on the immunoSEQ multiplex PCR reads, yielding one entry per CDR3 protein. The sample lists fewer than 150,000 distinct CDR3 sequences, 85% to 95% occurring once. The CDR3 is 15 residues long. Germline lookup yields CDR1 MNHNS and CDR2 SASEGT. Sequencing used CD4+ T cells from PBMCs. The J gene is TRBJ1-2, the V gene TRBV6-1; D perhaps matches TRBD1 (5 bases). The source is a human donor with multiple sclerosis. The chain's CDR3 is CASISSSKGSYDYTF. In DNA form, the CDR3 reads TGTGCCAGCATCTCCTCCTCCAAGGGGAGCTATGACTACACCTTC.